These 14 T cell receptor beta chains came from one sample sequenced in a study of T-cell reconstitution after alpha-beta-depleted transplantation in children. During its preparation, the TCRbeta library received unique molecular identifiers. TCRdb called the PCR reads again in MiXCR, with one record for every CDR3 protein. The sample includes approximately 130,000 distinct CDR3 sequences, 8% to 10% of them seen just once. This sample comprised PBMCs, mostly from graft donor cells, obtained 180 days after TCRalphabeta/CD19-depleted stem cell transplant. These receptors were obtained from a girl less than two years old who had a stem cell transplant for combined immunodeficiency, so the T cells may come from the graft donor.

This clonotype was seen more than once but under ten times. The chain recombines TRBV20-1 with TRBJ2-5; D ambiguous. The V end lost 0 bases, the J end lost 0 bases, and 14 bases lay between the germline ends. This CDR3 region has 16 residues. The germline CDR1 and CDR2 sequences are DFQATT and SNEGSKA (reference sequence). This chain's CDR3 is CSARDQVYPYQETQYF. CDR3 DNA sequence: TGCAGTGCTAGAGATCAGGTCTACCCGTACCAAGAGACCCAGTACTTC.

The V gene is TRBV11-3, the J gene TRBJ2-7; 10 nucleotides match TRBD1. Germline V gene sequence: CDR1 SGHNT, CDR2 YENEEA. J lost 3 bases, V lost 0 bases, and 2 bases had no gene match. The CDR3 covers 15 residues. The CDR3 is CASSLERTGGYEQYF. CDR3 DNA sequence: TGTGCCAGCAGCTTAGAACGGACAGGGGGCTACGAGCAGTACTTC.

The sample holds a few counts of this clonotype. The CDR3: CSASWLAGGRYEQYF. CDR3 sequence (DNA): TGCAGTGCTAGCTGGCTAGCGGGGGGCCGTTACGAGCAGTACTTC. This chain joins TRBV20-1 and TRBJ2-7; 11 positions match TRBD2. This CDR3 comprises 15 residues. V was pared by 3 bases and J by 4 bases, with 8 bases of the junction left unmatched. CDR1 and CDR2 (germline): DFQATT, SNEGSKA (reference sequence).

This chain links TRBV5-1 with TRBJ2-5, with D maybe TRBD2 (7 bases). The length of the CDR3 is 14 residues. Germline V gives CDR1 SGHRS, CDR2 YFSETQ. V was pared by 2 bases and J by 5 bases, with 13 bases between. The CDR3 nucleotides read TGCGCCAGCAGCTTCGTGGGGGGGCCGGAGACCCAGTACTTC. Its protein product is CASSFVGGPETQYF.

This clonotype was seen more than once but under ten times. The chain joins TRBV30 to TRBJ2-1, with D possibly matching TRBD1 (6 bases). Germline V gives CDR1 GTSNPN, CDR2 SVGIG (reference sequence). The CDR3 extends over 14 amino acids. V was trimmed by 1 base and J by 4 bases, leaving 11 bases between them. CDR3 in DNA: TGTGCCTGGAGTGGGGGGACAATTTACAATGAGCAGTTCTTC. Amino acids: CAWSGGTIYNEQFF.

This clonotype was detected many times. This chain connects TRBV5-1 to TRBJ1-6; D ambiguous. The CDR3 consists of 15 residues. V lost 1 base and J 6 bases, leaving 11 bases between the germline ends. Germline loops: CDR1 SGHRS, CDR2 YFSETQ. The CDR3 is CASSLYEGGNSPLHF. CDR3 bases: TGCGCCAGCAGCTTGTACGAGGGAGGTAATTCACCCCTCCACTTT.

This clonotype was observed a handful of times. The V call is TRBV10-2, the J call TRBJ2-1, with 13 bases identical to TRBD2. This CDR3 has 18 residues. With 6 bases clipped from V and 8 bases from J, the junction kept 16 bases outside the gene matches. Germline loops: CDR1 WSHSY, CDR2 SAAADI. The CDR3 here is CASSLTSLAGGVSYEQFF. The CDR3 nucleotides are TGCGCCAGCAGCCTAACATCACTAGCGGGAGGGGTGAGCTATGAGCAGTTCTTC.

This clonotype came up a few times. V is TRBV20-1 and J is TRBJ1-2; D is ambiguous. Trimming shortened V by 5 bases and J by 6 bases, and 19 bases separated the two germline ends. Germline V lookup: CDR1 DFQATT, CDR2 SNEGSKA (reference sequence). This CDR3 comprises 14 residues. CDR3 sequence: CSADPPVPVHGYTF. DNA for the CDR3: TGCAGTGCTGACCCCCCGGTACCAGTCCATGGCTACACCTTC.

This chain connects TRBV18 to TRBJ2-1, with 8 bases aligning to TRBD1. The CDR3 is 13 amino acids. The germline gives CDR1 KGHSH, CDR2 LQKENI. Germline trimming cut 4 bases from V and 12 bases from J; bases unmatched to any gene: 8. The CDR3 reads CASSLDRAVRQFF. Here the CDR3 DNA reads TGTGCCAGCTCACTGGACAGGGCCGTTAGGCAGTTCTTC.

The gene calls are TRBV29-1 and TRBJ2-7; either TRBD1 or TRBD2 may fit D (6 bases each). The V gene's germline CDR1 is SQVTM and CDR2 ANQGSEA. The CDR3 has 16 amino acids. Trimming removed 1 base at V and 5 bases at J, with 21 bases between. This CDR3 is CSVEGVRGTSSDEQYF. The CDR3 DNA is TGCAGCGTTGAAGGGGTAAGGGGGACTTCTTCGGACGAGCAGTACTTC.

The chain is built from TRBV7-2 and TRBJ2-7, with a tentative D call TRBD1 (6 bases). The CDR3 is made up of 14 amino acids. The V and J ends lost 4 bases and 4 bases respectively, with 14 bases between them. Germline V gene lookup returns CDR1 SGHTA and CDR2 FQGNSA. CDR3 nucleotide sequence: TGTGCCAGCAGCTCTACCTTAGGGGGTTACGAGCAGTACTTC. Its translation: CASSSTLGGYEQYF.

The chain carries TRBV27 and TRBJ2-1; D remains ambiguous. Trimming shortened V by 5 bases and J by 5 bases, and 10 bases separated the two germline ends. The CDR3 sequence is 13 residues long. CDR1 is MNHEY, CDR2 SMNVEV, per germline (reference sequence). CDR3: CASSIGPDNEQFF. CDR3 bases: TGTGCCAGCAGTATAGGACCCGACAATGAGCAGTTCTTC.

This clonotype was found a few times. The chain uses TRBV5-1 and TRBJ2-7; D is undetermined. The CDR3 is made up of 14 amino acids. Germline V CDR1 and CDR2: SGHRS, YFSETQ. V was cut by 0 bases and J by 5 bases, with 12 bases left in between. The CDR3 loop reads CASSLVGEGDEQYF. The CDR3 nucleotides are TGCGCCAGCAGCTTGGTTGGGGAAGGCGACGAGCAGTACTTC.

The sample holds a few counts of this clonotype. The CDR3 is CSVANYGYTF. The CDR3 DNA reads as TGCAGCGTTGCCAACTATGGCTACACCTTC. The V gene is TRBV29-1, the J gene TRBJ1-2; unclear D gene. Deletions cut 4 bases from V and 2 bases from J, with 2 bases between. The CDR3 spans 10 residues. Germline assignment: CDR1 SQVTM and CDR2 ANQGSEA.